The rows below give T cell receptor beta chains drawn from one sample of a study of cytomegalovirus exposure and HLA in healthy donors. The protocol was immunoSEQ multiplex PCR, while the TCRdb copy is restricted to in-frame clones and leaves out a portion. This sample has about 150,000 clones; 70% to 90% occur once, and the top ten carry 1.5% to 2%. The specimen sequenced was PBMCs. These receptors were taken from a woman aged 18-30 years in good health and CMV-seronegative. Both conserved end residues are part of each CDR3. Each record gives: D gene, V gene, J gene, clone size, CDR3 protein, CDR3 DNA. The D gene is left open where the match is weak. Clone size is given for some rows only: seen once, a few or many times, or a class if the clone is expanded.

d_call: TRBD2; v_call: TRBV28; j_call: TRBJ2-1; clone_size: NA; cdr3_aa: CASSLAGDRGEQFF; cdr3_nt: TGTGCCAGCAGTTTGGCGGGGGATAGGGGTGAGCAGTTCTTC
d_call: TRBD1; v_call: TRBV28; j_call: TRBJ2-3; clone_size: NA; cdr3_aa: CASSDRGPAVDTQYF; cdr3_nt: TGTGCCAGCAGCGACAGGGGCCCTGCCGTTGATACGCAGTATTTT
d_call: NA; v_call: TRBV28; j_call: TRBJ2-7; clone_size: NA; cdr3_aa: CASSHPQYEQYF; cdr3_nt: TGTGCCAGCAGTCACCCGCAATACGAGCAGTACTTC
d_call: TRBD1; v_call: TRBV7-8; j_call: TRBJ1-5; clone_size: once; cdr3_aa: CASSLDRGRNQPQHF; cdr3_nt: TGTGCCAGCAGCTTAGACAGGGGTCGGAATCAGCCCCAGCATTTT
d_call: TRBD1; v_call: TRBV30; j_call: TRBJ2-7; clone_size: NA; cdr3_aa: CAWSVVRDREYEQYF; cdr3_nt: TGTGCCTGGAGTGTAGTCCGGGACAGGGAATACGAGCAGTACTTC
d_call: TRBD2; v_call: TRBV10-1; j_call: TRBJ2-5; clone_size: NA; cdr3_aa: CASSASRAGEETQYF; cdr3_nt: TGCGCCAGCAGCGCTAGCCGGGCGGGAGAAGAGACCCAGTACTTC
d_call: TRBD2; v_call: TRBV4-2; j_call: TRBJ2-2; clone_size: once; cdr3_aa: CASSQDGGLANTGELFF; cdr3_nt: TGTGCCAGCAGCCAAGACGGAGGACTAGCAAACACCGGGGAGCTGTTTTTT
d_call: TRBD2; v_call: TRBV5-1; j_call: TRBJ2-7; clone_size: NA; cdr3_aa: CASSLVTGGVHEQYF; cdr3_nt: TGCGCCAGCAGCTTGGTGACGGGAGGCGTCCACGAGCAGTACTTC
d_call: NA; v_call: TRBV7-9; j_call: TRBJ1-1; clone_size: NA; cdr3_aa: CSSSLGRGEAFF; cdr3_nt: TGTTCCAGCAGCTTAGGGCGAGGTGAAGCTTTCTTT
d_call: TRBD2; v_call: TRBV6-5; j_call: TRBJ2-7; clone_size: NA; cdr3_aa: CASSYSSGTKHYEQYF; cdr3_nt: TGTGCCAGCAGTTACAGTTCAGGGACTAAGCACTACGAGCAGTACTTC
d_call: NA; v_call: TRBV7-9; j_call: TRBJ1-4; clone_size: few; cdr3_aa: CASSLNEKLFF; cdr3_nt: TGTGCCAGCAGCCTTAATGAAAAACTGTTTTTT
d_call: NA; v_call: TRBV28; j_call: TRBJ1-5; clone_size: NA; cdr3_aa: CASSQGGGNQPQHF; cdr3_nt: TGTGCCAGCAGCCAGGGAGGGGGCAATCAGCCCCAGCATTTT
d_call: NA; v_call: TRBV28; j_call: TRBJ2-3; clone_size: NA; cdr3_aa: CASSLPPQGVFTDTQYF; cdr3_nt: TGTGCCAGCAGTTTACCCCCCCAGGGTGTTTTCACAGATACGCAGTATTTT
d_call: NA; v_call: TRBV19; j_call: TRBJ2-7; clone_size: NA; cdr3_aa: CASSLGIPNEQYF; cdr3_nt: TGTGCCAGTAGCTTGGGCATCCCCAACGAGCAGTACTTC
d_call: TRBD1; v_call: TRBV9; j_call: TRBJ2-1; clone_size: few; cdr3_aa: CASSAAGTGYNEQFF; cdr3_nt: TGTGCCAGCAGCGCCGCCGGGACAGGTTACAATGAGCAGTTCTTC
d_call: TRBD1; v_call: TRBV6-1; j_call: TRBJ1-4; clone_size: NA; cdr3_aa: CASSEGQGWEKLFF; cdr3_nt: TGTGCCAGCAGTGAAGGACAGGGATGGGAAAAACTGTTTTTT
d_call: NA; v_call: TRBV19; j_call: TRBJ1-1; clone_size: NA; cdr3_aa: CASGGERGLHTEAFF; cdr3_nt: TGTGCCAGTGGGGGAGAAAGGGGGTTACACACTGAAGCTTTCTTT
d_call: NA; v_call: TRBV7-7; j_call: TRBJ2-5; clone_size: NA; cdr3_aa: CASSLGDKETQYF; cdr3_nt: TGTGCCAGCAGCTTAGGGGACAAGGAGACCCAGTACTTC
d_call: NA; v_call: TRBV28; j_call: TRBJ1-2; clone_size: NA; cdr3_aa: CASSSHRILNYGYTF; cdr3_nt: TGTGCCAGCAGTTCCCACAGAATTCTAAACTATGGCTACACCTTC
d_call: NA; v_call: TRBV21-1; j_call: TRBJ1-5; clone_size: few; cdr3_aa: CASSKSGDQPQHF; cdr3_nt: TGTGCCAGCAGCAAGTCCGGAGATCAGCCCCAGCATTTT
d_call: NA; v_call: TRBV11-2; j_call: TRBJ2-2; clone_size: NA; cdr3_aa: CASSPPGGELFF; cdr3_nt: TGTGCCAGCAGCCCGCCAGGCGGGGAGCTGTTTTTT
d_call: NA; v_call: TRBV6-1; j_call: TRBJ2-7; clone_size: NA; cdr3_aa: CASLSYRSTYEQYF; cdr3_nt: TGTGCCAGTCTGTCCTACAGGTCCACCTACGAGCAGTACTTC